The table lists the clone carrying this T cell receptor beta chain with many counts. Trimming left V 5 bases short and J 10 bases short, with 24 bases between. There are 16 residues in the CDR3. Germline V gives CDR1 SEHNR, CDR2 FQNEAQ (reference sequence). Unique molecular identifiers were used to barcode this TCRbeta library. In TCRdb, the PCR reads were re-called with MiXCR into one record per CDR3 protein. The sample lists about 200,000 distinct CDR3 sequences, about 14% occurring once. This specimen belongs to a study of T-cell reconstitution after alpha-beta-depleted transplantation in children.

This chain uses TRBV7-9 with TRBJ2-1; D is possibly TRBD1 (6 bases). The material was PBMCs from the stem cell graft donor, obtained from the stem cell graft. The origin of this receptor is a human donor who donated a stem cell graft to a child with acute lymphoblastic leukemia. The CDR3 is CASSARTGLNGEEQFF. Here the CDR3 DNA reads TGTGCCAGCAGCGCACGAACAGGGCTAAATGGAGAGGAGCAGTTCTTC.